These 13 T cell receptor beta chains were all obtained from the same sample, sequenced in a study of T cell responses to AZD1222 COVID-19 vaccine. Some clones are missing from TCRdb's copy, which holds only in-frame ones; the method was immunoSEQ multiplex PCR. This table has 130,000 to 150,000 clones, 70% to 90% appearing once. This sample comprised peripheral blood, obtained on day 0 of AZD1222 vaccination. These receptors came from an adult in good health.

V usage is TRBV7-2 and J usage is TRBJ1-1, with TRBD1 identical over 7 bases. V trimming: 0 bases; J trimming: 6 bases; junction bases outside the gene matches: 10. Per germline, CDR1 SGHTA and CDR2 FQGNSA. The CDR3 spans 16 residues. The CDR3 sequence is CASSLAVDRVRAEAFF. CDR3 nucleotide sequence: TGTGCCAGCAGCTTAGCGGTAGACAGGGTGAGAGCTGAAGCTTTCTTT.

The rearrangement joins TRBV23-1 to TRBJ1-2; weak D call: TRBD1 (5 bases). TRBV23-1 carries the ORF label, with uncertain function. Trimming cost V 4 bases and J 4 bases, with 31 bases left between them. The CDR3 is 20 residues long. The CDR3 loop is CASSPHRTKHQSGLVYGYTF. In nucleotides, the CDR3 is TGCGCCAGCAGTCCCCACCGAACGAAACACCAGTCGGGGCTTGTCTATGGCTACACCTTC.

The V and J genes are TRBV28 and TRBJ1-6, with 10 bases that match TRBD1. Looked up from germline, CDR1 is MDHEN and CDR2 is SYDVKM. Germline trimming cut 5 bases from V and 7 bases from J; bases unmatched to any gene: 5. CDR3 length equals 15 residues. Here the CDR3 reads CASSPGTGANSPLHF. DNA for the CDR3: TGTGCCAGCAGTCCCGGGACAGGGGCCAATTCACCCCTCCACTTT. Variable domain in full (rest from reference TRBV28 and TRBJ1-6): DVKVTQSSRYLVKRTGEKVFLECVQDMDHENMFWYRQDPGLGLRLIYFSYDVKMKEKGDIPEGYSVSREKKERFSLILESASTNQTSMYLCASSPGTGANSPLHFGNGTRLTVT.

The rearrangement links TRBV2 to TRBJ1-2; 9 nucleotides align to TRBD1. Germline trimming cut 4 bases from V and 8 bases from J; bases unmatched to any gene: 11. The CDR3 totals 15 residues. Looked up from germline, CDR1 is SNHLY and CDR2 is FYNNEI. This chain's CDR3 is CASSVTEQGAQGYTF. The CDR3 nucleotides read TGTGCCAGCAGTGTAACAGAACAGGGGGCGCAGGGCTACACCTTC. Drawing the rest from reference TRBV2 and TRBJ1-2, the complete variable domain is EPEVTQTPSHQVTQMGQEVILRCVPISNHLYFYWYRQILGQKVEFLVSFYNNEISEKSEIFDDQFSVERPDGSNFTLKIRSTKLEDSAMYFCASSVTEQGAQGYTFGSGTRLTVV.

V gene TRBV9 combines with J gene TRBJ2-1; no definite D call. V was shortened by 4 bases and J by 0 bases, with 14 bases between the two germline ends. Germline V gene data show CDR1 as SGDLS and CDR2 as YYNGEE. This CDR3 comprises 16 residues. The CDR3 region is CASSREASPSYNEQFF. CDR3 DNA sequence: TGTGCCAGCAGCCGAGAAGCAAGTCCCTCCTACAATGAGCAGTTCTTC.

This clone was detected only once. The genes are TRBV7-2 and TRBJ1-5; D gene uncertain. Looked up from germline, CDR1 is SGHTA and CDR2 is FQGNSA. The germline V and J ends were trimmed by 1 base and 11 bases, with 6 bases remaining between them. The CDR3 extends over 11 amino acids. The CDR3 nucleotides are TGTGCCAGCAGCTTAGGCGAGGCCCAGCATTTT. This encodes CASSLGEAQHF.

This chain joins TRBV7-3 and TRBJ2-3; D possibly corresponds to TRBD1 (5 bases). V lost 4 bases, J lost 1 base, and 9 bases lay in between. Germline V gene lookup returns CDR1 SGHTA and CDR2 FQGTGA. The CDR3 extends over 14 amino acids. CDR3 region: CASSSRAGTDTQYF. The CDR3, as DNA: TGTGCCAGCAGCTCCAGGGCGGGCACAGATACGCAGTATTTT.

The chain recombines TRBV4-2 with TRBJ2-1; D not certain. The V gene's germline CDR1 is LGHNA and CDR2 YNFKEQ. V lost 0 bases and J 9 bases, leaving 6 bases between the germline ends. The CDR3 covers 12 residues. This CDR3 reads CASSQDRTEQFF. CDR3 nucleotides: TGTGCCAGCAGCCAAGATCGAACTGAGCAGTTCTTC.

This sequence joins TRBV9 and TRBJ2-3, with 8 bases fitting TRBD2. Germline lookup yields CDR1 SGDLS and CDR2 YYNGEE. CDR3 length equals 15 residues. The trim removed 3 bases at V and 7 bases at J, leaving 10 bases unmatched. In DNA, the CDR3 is TGTGCCAGCAGCGCCGGAGCGGGGGCCGCTAATACGCAGTATTTT. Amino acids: CASSAGAGAANTQYF. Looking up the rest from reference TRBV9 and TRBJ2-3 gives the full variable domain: DSGVTQTPKHLITATGQRVTLRCSPRSGDLSVYWYQQSLDQGLQFLIQYYNGEERAKGNILERFSAQQFPDLHSELNLSSLELGDSALYFCASSAGAGAANTQYFGPGTRLTVL.

The CDR3 coding sequence is TGTGCCAGCAGCCTGACCTCCGAGCAGCCCCAGCATTTT. Protein product: CASSLTSEQPQHF. The chain employs TRBV11-2 and TRBJ1-5; no firm D call. The CDR3 contains 13 residues. The V and J ends lost 5 bases and 7 bases respectively, with 12 bases between them. CDR1 is SGHAT, CDR2 FQNNGV, per germline.

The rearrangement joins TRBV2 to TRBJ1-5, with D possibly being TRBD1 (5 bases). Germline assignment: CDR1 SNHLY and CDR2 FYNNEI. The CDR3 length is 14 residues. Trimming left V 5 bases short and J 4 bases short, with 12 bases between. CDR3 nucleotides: TGTGCCAGCAGTCCTCAGGGAGGTAATCAGCCCCAGCATTTT. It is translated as CASSPQGGNQPQHF.

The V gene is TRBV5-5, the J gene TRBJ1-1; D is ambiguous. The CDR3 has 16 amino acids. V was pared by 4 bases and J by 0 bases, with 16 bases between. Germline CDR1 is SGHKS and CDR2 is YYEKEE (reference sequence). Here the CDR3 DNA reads TGTGCCAGCAGCCTACGGACGGAGGAGATGAACACTGAAGCTTTCTTT. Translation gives CASSLRTEEMNTEAFF.

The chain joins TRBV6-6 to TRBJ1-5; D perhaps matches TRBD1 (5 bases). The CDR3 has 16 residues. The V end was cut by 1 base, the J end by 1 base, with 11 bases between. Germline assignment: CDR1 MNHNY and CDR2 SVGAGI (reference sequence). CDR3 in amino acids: CASSYLGGASNQPQHF. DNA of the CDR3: TGTGCCAGCAGTTACTTGGGGGGAGCGAGCAATCAGCCCCAGCATTTT.